These 21 T cell receptor beta chains originate from one sample sequenced in a study of blood T cell repertoires in COVID-19. The table came from immunoSEQ multiplex PCR; TCRdb's copy has only in-frame clones and leaves some out. Of approximately 300,000 clones listed, over 75% were seen once; the top ten hold 1%. Sequencing was performed on peripheral blood. The receptor set was obtained from a man aged 45-65 years with active or convalescent COVID-19.

The chain recombines TRBV18 with TRBJ2-2; maybe TRBD1 (6 bases). This CDR3 is 16 amino acids long. Trimming cost V 1 base and J 5 bases, with 14 bases left between them. Germline CDR1 and CDR2: KGHSH and LQKENI. The CDR3 reads CASSPRSGASTGELFF. CDR3 nucleotide sequence: TGTGCCAGCTCACCACGTTCAGGGGCAAGTACCGGGGAGCTGTTTTTT. The full variable domain, with the rest looked up from reference TRBV18 and TRBJ2-2, is NAGVMQNPRHLVRRRGQEARLRCSPMKGHSHVYWYRQLPEEGLKFMVYLQKENIIDESGMPKERFSAEFPKEGPSILRIQQVVRGDSAAYFCASSPRSGASTGELFFGEGSRLTVL.

The rearrangement uses TRBV30 and TRBJ1-1, with 8 bases aligning to TRBD1. With 3 bases clipped from V and 5 bases from J, the junction kept 2 bases outside the gene matches. CDR1 is GTSNPN, CDR2 SVGIG, per germline (reference sequence). This CDR3 comprises 12 residues. CDR3 amino acids: CAWRTGDTEAFF. DNA of the CDR3: TGTGCCTGGAGGACAGGGGATACTGAAGCTTTCTTT.

As regards this clone: The same CDR3 is also encoded by other DNA sequences in this sample. The chain is built from TRBV5-4 and TRBJ1-4; D gene ambiguous. CDR3 length equals 13 residues. The V gene lost 0 bases and the J gene lost 5 bases, with 5 bases spanning the gap. Germline V gene sequence: CDR1 SGHNT, CDR2 YYREEE (reference sequence). This CDR3 is CASSLGQNEKLFF. The DNA for the CDR3 is TGTGCCAGCAGCTTGGGGCAGAATGAAAAACTGTTTTTT.

V and J are TRBV29-1 and TRBJ2-1; 8 nucleotides agree with TRBD2. The CDR3 extends over 15 amino acids. Germline V lookup: CDR1 SQVTM, CDR2 ANQGSEA. V was pared by 4 bases and J by 5 bases, with 10 bases of the junction left unmatched. CDR3 in amino acids: CSVAGGSGSNNEQFF. CDR3 coding DNA: TGCAGCGTTGCCGGAGGGAGCGGGAGTAACAATGAGCAGTTCTTC.

The V and J genes are TRBV20-1 and TRBJ2-3; 7 bases line up with TRBD2. The germline gives CDR1 DFQATT, CDR2 SNEGSKA (reference sequence). V lost 3 bases, J lost 4 bases, and 10 bases stayed unmatched. The CDR3 is 15 amino acids. The CDR3 spells CSASTAGVPPDTQYF. CDR3 nucleotides: TGCAGTGCTAGTACGGCGGGAGTCCCGCCAGATACGCAGTATTTT.

The J gene is TRBJ1-1, the V gene TRBV4-3; a possible D gene is TRBD1 (6 bases). Per the germline V gene, CDR1 is LGHNA and CDR2 is YSLEER. The CDR3 contains 14 residues. V lost 2 bases and J lost 1, with 8 bases in between. The CDR3 region has the DNA TGCGCCAGCAGCCAACAGGGGACGAACACTGAAGCTTTCTTT. It is translated as CASSQQGTNTEAFF.

The chain recombines TRBV5-1 with TRBJ2-3, with TRBD2 matching 9 bases. This CDR3 spans 15 amino acids. Germline CDR1 is SGHRS and CDR2 is YFSETQ. Trimming removed 2 bases from V and 2 bases from J; junction bases left unmatched: 3. The CDR3: CASSLGGRATDTQYF. The CDR3 region has the DNA TGCGCCAGCAGCTTAGGCGGGAGGGCCACAGATACGCAGTATTTT.

The rearrangement links TRBV4-2 to TRBJ1-6; no firm D call. Deletions cut 0 bases from V and 8 bases from J, with 8 bases between. The CDR3 is 14 amino acids. CDR1 is LGHNA and CDR2 is YNFKEQ in the germline V gene. In DNA form, the CDR3 reads TGTGCCAGCAGCCAAGAGACCGGGGATTCACCCCTCCACTTT. Translating gives CASSQETGDSPLHF.

V and J are TRBV11-3 and TRBJ1-1; D is ambiguous. CDR1 is SGHNT, CDR2 YENEEA, per germline. CDR3 length: 15 amino acids. The V gene lost 1 base and the J gene lost 3 bases, with 12 bases spanning the gap. As DNA, the CDR3 is TGTGCCAGCAGCTTAGGCCACGGGGATGACACTGAAGCTTTCTTT. This codes for CASSLGHGDDTEAFF.

This chain uses TRBV28 with TRBJ1-5; D unclear. Germline values: CDR1 MDHEN, CDR2 SYDVKM. CDR3 length: 13 amino acids. V was trimmed by 3 bases and J by 1 base, leaving 4 bases between them. CDR3 protein: CASSLRSNQPQHF. The CDR3 nucleotides read TGTGCCAGCAGTTTGAGGAGCAATCAGCCCCAGCATTTT.

The rearrangement joins TRBV5-4 to TRBJ1-2; 10 positions match TRBD1. The V and J ends lost 4 bases and 6 bases, in that order; junction bases with no gene match: 12. The CDR3 is 16 amino acids. Germline CDR1 is SGHNT and CDR2 is YYREEE (reference sequence). This CDR3 reads CASSPPGAGQGNGYTF. The CDR3, as DNA: TGTGCCAGCAGCCCCCCGGGGGCGGGACAGGGGAATGGCTACACCTTC.

The CDR3: CASTLGAGRSTDTQYF. CDR3 in DNA: TGTGCCAGCACCCTTGGAGCGGGAAGGAGCACAGATACGCAGTATTTT. This rearrangement joins TRBV2 to TRBJ2-3; 7 nucleotides align to TRBD2. The CDR3 loop spans 16 amino acids. After removal of 7 bases from V and 0 bases from J, the junction contained 10 bases not matched to a gene. Germline V gives CDR1 SNHLY, CDR2 FYNNEI.

V is TRBV14 and J is TRBJ2-3; possibly TRBD2 for D (5 bases). There are 14 residues in the CDR3. CDR1 is SGHDN, CDR2 FVKESK, per germline. V gave up 4 bases and J gave up 3 bases, with 11 bases separating them. The CDR3 region is CASSPHGGTDTQYF. Here the CDR3 DNA reads TGTGCCAGCAGCCCGCACGGCGGGACAGATACGCAGTATTTT.

The chain joins TRBV7-8 to TRBJ1-5; a possible D gene is TRBD1 (5 bases). V was pared by 0 bases and J by 3 bases, with 12 bases between. This CDR3 has 16 amino acids. Germline V gives CDR1 SGHVS, CDR2 FQNEAQ. The CDR3, as DNA: TGTGCCAGCAGCTTAGCATGGGGCTCCTACAATCAGCCCCAGCATTTT. Its translation is CASSLAWGSYNQPQHF.

V and J are TRBV7-2 and TRBJ1-2; D uncertain. Germline loops: CDR1 SGHTA, CDR2 FQGNSA. The ends were cut back, 5 bases at V and 4 bases at J, with 14 bases in the middle. The CDR3 has 14 residues. The DNA for the CDR3 is TGTGCCAGCAGCCCTTACAGAACGGTCTATGGCTACACCTTC. Its protein is CASSPYRTVYGYTF.

The V gene is TRBV4-3, the J gene TRBJ2-5, with 10 bases lining up with TRBD2. Trimming removed 1 base from V and 3 bases from J; junction bases left unmatched: 5. This CDR3 spans 16 amino acids. The germline gives CDR1 LGHNA, CDR2 YSLEER. Here the CDR3 DNA reads TGCGCCAGCAGCCAAGGGTACAGCGGGGGGGAAGAGACCCAGTACTTC. Its translation: CASSQGYSGGEETQYF.

This sequence joins TRBV11-2 and TRBJ2-7, with 14 nucleotides matching TRBD2. Germline loops: CDR1 SGHAT, CDR2 FQNNGV. The V and J ends lost 1 base and 4 bases, in that order; junction bases with no gene match: 3. CDR3 size: 16 residues. CDR3 DNA: TGTGCCAGCAGCTTAGGAGGGACTAGCGGGAGTTACGAGCAGTACTTC. It specifies CASSLGGTSGSYEQYF.

V usage is TRBV18 and J usage is TRBJ2-3; 10 nucleotides line up with TRBD2. V gave up 6 bases and J gave up 5 bases; unmatched junction bases: 8. The CDR3 sequence is 15 residues long. Germline V lookup: CDR1 KGHSH, CDR2 LQKENI. CDR3 protein: CASSLIAGGQDTQYF. The CDR3 coding sequence is TGTGCCAGCTCGCTTATAGCGGGGGGCCAAGATACGCAGTATTTT.

This chain joins TRBV2 and TRBJ2-4, with a weak D call TRBD1 (5 bases). The V gene's germline CDR1 is SNHLY and CDR2 FYNNEI. The V end was cut by 4 bases, the J end by 1 base, with 8 bases between. CDR3 length equals 14 residues. The CDR3, as DNA: TGTGCCAGCAGTGCGTCAGGGGCCAAAAACATTCAGTACTTC. It translates to CASSASGAKNIQYF. The full variable domain, in which reference TRBV2 and TRBJ2-4 provide the parts outside the CDR3, is EPEVTQTPSHQVTQMGQEVILRCVPISNHLYFYWYRQILGQKVEFLVSFYNNEISEKSEIFDDQFSVERPDGSNFTLKIRSTKLEDSAMYFCASSASGAKNIQYFGAGTRLSVL.

The chain couples TRBV24-1 to TRBJ1-5; 11 bases agree with TRBD1. This CDR3 contains 15 residues. Trimming at V came to 4 bases and at J to 5 bases, leaving 3 bases not matched to a gene. Germline V gives CDR1 KGHDR, CDR2 SFDVKD. In nucleotides, the CDR3 is TGTGCCACCAGTGACCTGGGACAGGGGGATCAGCCCCAGCATTTT. It specifies CATSDLGQGDQPQHF.

DNA of the CDR3: TGTGCCAGCAGTGGACAGGTTAATGAAAAACTGTTTTTT. It is translated as CASSGQVNEKLFF. The chain uses TRBV2 and TRBJ1-4, with a tentative D call TRBD1 (6 bases). CDR1 and CDR2 from the germline V gene are SNHLY and FYNNEI. This CDR3 comprises 13 residues. The V gene lost 4 bases and the J gene lost 4 bases, with 7 bases spanning the gap. Complete variable domain (other parts from reference TRBV2 and TRBJ1-4): EPEVTQTPSHQVTQMGQEVILRCVPISNHLYFYWYRQILGQKVEFLVSFYNNEISEKSEIFDDQFSVERPDGSNFTLKIRSTKLEDSAMYFCASSGQVNEKLFFGSGTQLSVL.